Following are 19 T cell receptor beta chains from one sample sequenced in a study of T cells in Graves' hyperthyroidism and ophthalmopathy. Amplification targeted TCR beta CDR3 regions from RNA transcripts. HTBI primers drove first-round RT-PCR of the TCR CDR3. TCRdb re-analysed the multiplex PCR reads in MiXCR, keeping a single row per CDR3 protein. Of some 600,000 distinct CDR3 sequences in the sample, roughly 50% were seen once. Specimen: peripheral blood or thyroid tissue (not recorded which). All receptors come from a woman younger than 35 with Graves' hyperthyroidism.

This clonotype was counted between two and nine times. This sequence joins TRBV12-3 or TRBV12-4 and TRBJ2-7, with 7 bases lining up with TRBD1. Germline trimming cut 6 bases from V and 4 bases from J; bases unmatched to any gene: 9. The CDR3 contains 14 residues. CDR3 DNA sequence: TGTGCCAGCAGCAGACAGGGCGGTGTTTACGAGCAGTACTTC. Residues: CASSRQGGVYEQYF.

In this sample, this clonotype turned up once. This may stem from a read error, because a much larger clone lies one nucleotide away. The chain couples TRBV11-2 to TRBJ1-5; the match to TRBD1 covers 7 bases. The V gene's germline CDR1 is SGHAT and CDR2 FQNNGV. V lost 0 bases and J lost 6; bases outside the gene matches: 5. The CDR3 is 15 amino acids. CDR3 amino acids: CASSLETGSCQPQHF. Here the CDR3 DNA reads TGTGCCAGCAGCTTAGAGACAGGGAGTTGTCAGCCCCAGCATTTT. The variable domain in full, completed from reference TRBV11-2 and TRBJ1-5, reads EAGVAQSPRYKIIEKRQSVAFWCNPISGHATLYWYQQILGQGPKLLIQFQNNGVVDDSQLPKDRFSAERLKGVDSTLKIQPAKLEDSAVYLCASSLETGSCQPQHFGDGTRLSIL.

Many counts were recorded for this clonotype. The DNA for the CDR3 is TGTGCCATCAGTGGACAGGGGGCGCTCGGCTACACCTTC. This codes for CAISGQGALGYTF. The V call is TRBV10-3, the J call TRBJ1-2; 10 bases agree with TRBD1. CDR1 is ENHRY and CDR2 is SYGVKD in the germline V gene. This CDR3 has 13 residues. Trimming cost V 4 bases and J 8 bases; bases outside gene matches: 4.

V gene TRBV7-2 combines with J gene TRBJ2-5; 13 bases agree with TRBD2. The V and J ends lost 4 bases and 4 bases, in that order; junction bases with no gene match: 12. The CDR3 contains 18 residues. Germline loops: CDR1 SGHTA, CDR2 FQGNSA. The CDR3 DNA sequence: TGTGCCAGCAGCTCAAGGTCCTGGACTAGCGGGAGTCCAGAGACCCAGTACTTC. Translating it yields CASSSRSWTSGSPETQYF.

The chain carries TRBV25-1 and TRBJ1-2, with 7 positions matching TRBD1. The V gene's germline CDR1 is MGHDK and CDR2 SYGVNS. The V gene end was trimmed by 5 bases and the J gene end by 5 bases; junction bases not matched to a gene: 11. There are 15 residues in the CDR3. CDR3 amino acids: CASSRDRDSRYGYTF. CDR3 in DNA: TGTGCCAGCAGTCGCGACAGGGACAGCCGTTATGGCTACACCTTC.

J is TRBJ2-5 and V is TRBV25-1; possibly TRBD2 for D (6 bases). Germline CDR1 is MGHDK and CDR2 is SYGVNS. Trimming pared 5 bases from V and 5 bases from J, leaving 18 bases between. There are 15 residues in the CDR3. CDR3 DNA: TGTGCCAGCAGTTACTTGTCCATAGGAGGGGAGACCCAGTACTTC. Its translation is CASSYLSIGGETQYF.

CDR3 in amino acids: CASRQPATHDEQYF. CDR3 coding DNA: TGCGCCAGCAGGCAGCCGGCAACCCACGACGAGCAGTACTTC. V usage is TRBV5-1 and J usage is TRBJ2-7, with no clear D. V was cut by 5 bases and J by 5 bases, with 17 bases left in between. Germline loops: CDR1 SGHRS, CDR2 YFSETQ. CDR3 length: 14 amino acids.

J is TRBJ2-7 and V is TRBV29-1; no clear D. Germline CDR1 reads SQVTM; CDR2 reads ANQGSEA. This CDR3 has 12 amino acids. Deletions cut 8 bases from V and 3 bases from J, with 14 bases between. The CDR3 DNA reads as TGCAGCCGAGGAGTCAGCCGCTACGAGCAGTACTTC. Its protein is CSRGVSRYEQYF.

In this sample, this clonotype turned up a few times. This chain joins TRBV11-2 and TRBJ1-1; a possible D gene is TRBD1 (5 bases). Trimming left V 5 bases short and J 9 bases short, with 7 bases between. CDR3 length: 10 amino acids. Germline V gives CDR1 SGHAT, CDR2 FQNNGV. The CDR3 coding sequence is TGTGCCAGCAGCAGGGGACAAGCTTTCTTT. This codes for CASSRGQAFF.

The chain carries TRBV13 and TRBJ1-1, with D unclear. The CDR3 spans 12 residues. Germline CDR1 is PRHDT and CDR2 is FYEKMQ (reference sequence). V dropped 6 bases and J dropped 11 bases, with 16 bases sitting between them. The CDR3 is CASSNMALIAFF. Written as DNA, the CDR3 is TGTGCCAGCAGTAACATGGCCCTAATTGCTTTCTTT.

This clonotype was seen a few times. The rearrangement links TRBV7-6 to TRBJ1-1, with D unresolved. V lost 5 bases, J lost 2 bases, and 15 bases lay in between. Germline CDR1 SGHVS, CDR2 FNYEAQ. The CDR3 has 15 amino acids. The CDR3 DNA reads TGTGCCAGCAGCCTAAGGGAGACTGATAACACTGAAGCTTTCTTT. This sequence encodes CASSLRETDNTEAFF. Complete variable domain (other parts from reference TRBV7-6 and TRBJ1-1): GAGVSQSPRYKVTKRGQDVALRCDPISGHVSLYWYRQALGQGPEFLTYFNYEAQQDKSGLPNDRFSAERPEGSISTLTIQRTEQRDSAMYRCASSLRETDNTEAFFGQGTRLTVV.

The rearrangement uses TRBV7-9 and TRBJ2-5; D is ambiguous. V was clipped by 3 bases and J by 10 bases, with 15 bases between them. Germline V gives CDR1 SEHNR, CDR2 FQNEAQ (reference sequence). The CDR3 loop spans 13 amino acids. The CDR3 nucleotides read TGTGCCAGCAGCTTTGGAGAATCAAGAGACCAGTACTTC. Translation gives CASSFGESRDQYF.

The chain carries TRBV9 and TRBJ2-7, with 7 nucleotides matching TRBD1. Germline trimming cut 3 bases from V and 3 bases from J; bases unmatched to any gene: 12. Per germline, CDR1 SGDLS and CDR2 YYNGEE. The CDR3 is 16 residues long. CDR3 DNA sequence: TGTGCCAGCAGCGGTGGTAAGACAGGGATGAGCTACGAGCAGTACTTC. Translation: CASSGGKTGMSYEQYF.

This sequence joins TRBV12-3 or TRBV12-4 and TRBJ1-5; the D is unclear. This CDR3 has 15 amino acids. Trimming removed 6 bases at V and 7 bases at J, with 19 bases between. The CDR3 spells CASSPSPGREQPQHF. In DNA form, the CDR3 reads TGTGCCAGCAGCCCCAGCCCGGGAAGGGAACAGCCCCAGCATTTT.

This clonotype was seen a few times. Here the CDR3 reads CATSGLPGPYGYTF. CDR3 in DNA: TGTGCCACCTCAGGGTTGCCAGGGCCCTATGGCTACACCTTC. The chain uses TRBV12-3 or TRBV12-4 and TRBJ1-2; TRBD1 might be the D (5 bases). The CDR3 runs to 14 residues. With 10 bases removed from V and 4 bases from J, the gap between germline ends came to 19 bases.

This clonotype was detected a few times. This chain connects TRBV7-2 to TRBJ1-2; D remains unclear. V shed 6 bases and J shed 4 bases, with 9 bases lying between them. Germline loops: CDR1 SGHTA, CDR2 FQGNSA. This CDR3 contains 12 residues. As DNA, the CDR3 is TGTGCCAGCAGGACAAGCCTCTATGGCTACACCTTC. Its translation is CASRTSLYGYTF.

The chain recombines TRBV19 with TRBJ1-1, with D unclear. Germline V CDR1 and CDR2: LNHDA, SQIVND (reference sequence). The V and J ends lost 2 bases and 7 bases respectively, with 11 bases between them. The CDR3 length is 13 residues. CDR3 sequence: CASSISPPVEAFF. DNA of the CDR3: TGTGCCAGTAGTATATCTCCCCCAGTTGAAGCTTTCTTT. Full variable domain (missing parts from reference TRBV19 and TRBJ1-1): DGGITQSPKYLFRKEGQNVTLSCEQNLNHDAMYWYRQDPGQGLRLIYYSQIVNDFQKGDIAEGYSVSREKKESFPLTVTSAQKNPTAFYLCASSISPPVEAFFGQGTRLTVV.

The sample holds many counts of this clonotype. This sequence joins TRBV29-1 and TRBJ1-1, with D perhaps TRBD1 (6 bases). The CDR3 consists of 10 residues. Germline CDR1 is SQVTM and CDR2 is ANQGSEA. V shed 8 bases and J shed 6 bases, with 10 bases lying between them. CDR3 protein: CSIQGPEAFF. The CDR3 nucleotides read TGCAGCATACAGGGCCCTGAAGCTTTCTTT. Together with reference TRBV29-1 and TRBJ1-1, the CDR3 gives the full variable domain: SAVISQKPSRDICQRGTSLTIQCQVDSQVTMMFWYRQQPGQSLTLIATANQGSEATYESGFVIDKFPISRPNLTFSTLTVSNMSPEDSSIYLCSIQGPEAFFGQGTRLTVV.

Only a few counts were recorded for this clonotype. The chain has TRBV20-1 and TRBJ1-5; 8 bases align to TRBD1. The CDR3 extends over 15 amino acids. CDR1 is DFQATT and CDR2 is SNEGSKA in the germline V gene (reference sequence). Here the CDR3 DNA reads TGCAGGGATTCAGAAACAGGGGGAAGCAATCAGCCCCAGCATTTT. Translation: CRDSETGGSNQPQHF.